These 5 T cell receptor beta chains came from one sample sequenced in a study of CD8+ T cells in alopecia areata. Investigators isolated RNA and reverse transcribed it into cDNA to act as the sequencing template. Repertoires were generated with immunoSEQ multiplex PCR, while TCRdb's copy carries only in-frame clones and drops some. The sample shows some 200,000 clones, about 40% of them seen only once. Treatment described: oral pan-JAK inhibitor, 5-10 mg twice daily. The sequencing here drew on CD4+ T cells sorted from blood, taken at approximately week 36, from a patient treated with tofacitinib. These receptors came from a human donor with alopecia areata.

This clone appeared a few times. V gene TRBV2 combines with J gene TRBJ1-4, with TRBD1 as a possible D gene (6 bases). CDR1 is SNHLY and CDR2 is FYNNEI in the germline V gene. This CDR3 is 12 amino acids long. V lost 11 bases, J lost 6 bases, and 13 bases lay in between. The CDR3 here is CAGRRGDEKLFF. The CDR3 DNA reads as TGTGCCGGCCGCAGGGGTGATGAAAAACTGTTTTTT. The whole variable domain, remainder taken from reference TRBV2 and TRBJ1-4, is EPEVTQTPSHQVTQMGQEVILRCVPISNHLYFYWYRQILGQKVEFLVSFYNNEISEKSEIFDDQFSVERPDGSNFTLKIRSTKLEDSAMYFCAGRRGDEKLFFGSGTQLSVL.

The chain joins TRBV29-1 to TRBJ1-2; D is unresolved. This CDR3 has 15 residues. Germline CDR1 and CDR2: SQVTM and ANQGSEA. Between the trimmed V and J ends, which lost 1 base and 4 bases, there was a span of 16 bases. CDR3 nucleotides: TGCAGCGTTGAAGCCCGGGCCGTGGCGGCCTATGGCTACACCTTC. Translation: CSVEARAVAAYGYTF.

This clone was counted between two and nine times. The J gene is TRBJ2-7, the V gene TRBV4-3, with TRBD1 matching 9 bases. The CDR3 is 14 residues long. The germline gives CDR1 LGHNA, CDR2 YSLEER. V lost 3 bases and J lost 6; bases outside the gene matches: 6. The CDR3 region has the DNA TGCGCCAGCAGCCAGGCAGGGACAGGGAGCGAGCAGTACTTC. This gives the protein CASSQAGTGSEQYF.

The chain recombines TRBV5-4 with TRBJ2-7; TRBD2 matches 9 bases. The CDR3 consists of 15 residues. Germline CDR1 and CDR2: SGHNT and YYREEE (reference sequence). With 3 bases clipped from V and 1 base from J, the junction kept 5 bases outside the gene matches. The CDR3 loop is CASSSTTSGSYEQYF. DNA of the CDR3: TGTGCCAGCAGCTCGACGACTAGCGGATCCTACGAGCAGTACTTC.

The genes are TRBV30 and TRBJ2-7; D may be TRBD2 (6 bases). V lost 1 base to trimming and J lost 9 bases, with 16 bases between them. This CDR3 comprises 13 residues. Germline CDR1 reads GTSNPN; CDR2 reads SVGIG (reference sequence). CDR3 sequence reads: CAWSAVKGGMQYF. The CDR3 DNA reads TGTGCCTGGAGTGCCGTGAAGGGAGGTATGCAGTACTTC.